The present T cell receptor beta chain was sequenced within a study of T cells expressing NK-cell markers. Following a re-call of the 5' RACE reads, TCRdb has one entry per CDR3 protein and lacks DNA. This table lists roughly 420,000 distinct CDR3 sequences. This receptor was taken from a woman aged 18 to 75 in good health. Sequencing was performed on blood T cells: a sorted CD56 or NKG2C T cell subset, CD4+ or CD8+ T cells, or bulk PBMC T cells (not recorded which).

Here the CDR3 reads CSARPVAGVPYEQYF. The chain recombines TRBV20-1 with TRBJ2-7. Germline V gene lookup returns CDR1 DFQATT and CDR2 SNEGSKA (reference sequence). There are 15 residues in the CDR3.